A selection of T cell receptor beta chains follows, all from one sample in a study of blood T cell repertoires in COVID-19. The data were produced by immunoSEQ multiplex PCR, yet TCRdb's version contains in-frame clones alone and is incomplete. This table has 200,000 or so clones, around 81% appearing once. The specimen was PBMCs or T cells enriched from blood (not recorded which). The receptor source for this set is a woman aged 40 to 50 with acute COVID-19. The CDR3 runs from the conserved cysteine through the conserved F or W.

V	J	CDR3
TRBV6-5	TRBJ2-1	CASSTRQGASHEQFF
TRBV18	TRBJ2-2	CASSPPSNTGELFF
TRBV12-5	TRBJ1-1	CASGFGVEIQGGNTEAFF
TRBV2	TRBJ2-5	CASSEAGTGQETQYF
TRBV6-6	TRBJ2-2	CASSRDRTTTNTGELFF
TRBV2	TRBJ1-2	CATKDRGVANYGYTF
TRBV9	TRBJ2-7	CVSSMSRDREGREQYF
TRBV27	TRBJ2-2	CASSLRFRDTGELFF
TRBV20-1	TRBJ2-3	CSASEATSSTDTQYF
TRBV11-1	TRBJ2-1	CASSLAPAWASYNEQFF
TRBV5-4	TRBJ2-5	CASSLLAGQETQYF
TRBV6-1	TRBJ1-5	CASSERRSGTGSRWSNQPQHF
TRBV11-2	TRBJ2-7	CASSSLGQSSYEQYF
TRBV7-9	TRBJ1-5	CASSLGLPNEQPQHF
TRBV5-4	TRBJ1-6	CASSLVNSPLHF
TRBV7-3	TRBJ2-6	CASSLTGGAGANVLTF
TRBV5-5	TRBJ2-7	CASRRTDEQYF
TRBV19	TRBJ2-5	CASSIAARVQETQYF
TRBV30	TRBJ1-1	CACTGFGGAFF
TRBV11-1	TRBJ2-5	CASSSPGQGEETQYF
TRBV28	TRBJ2-7	CASRSGTVTYEQYF
TRBV27	TRBJ2-7	CASSHLAGGHPEQYF
TRBV7-9	TRBJ2-1	CASRPKTSHNEQFF
TRBV5-1	TRBJ2-3	CASSADKTSGRGGTQYF
TRBV6-6	TRBJ2-5	CASSYSRLGETQYF
TRBV9	TRBJ1-5	CASSDTGTGGNQPQHF
TRBV19	TRBJ1-2	CASSIGTNNYGYTF
TRBV6-4	TRBJ1-2	CASSESPGQGSYGYTF
TRBV4-1	TRBJ2-7	CASSQDILAYEQYF
TRBV3-1/TRBV3-2	TRBJ1-1	CASSPTGTEAFF
TRBV5-1	TRBJ1-5	CASSETGGSQPQHF
TRBV11-2	TRBJ1-1	CASSGAQGKDTEAFF
TRBV7-2	TRBJ2-7	CATQGVAGDYEQYF
TRBV28	TRBJ1-2	CASSLGQKNYGYTF
TRBV30	TRBJ1-2	CAWSGTGNSYTF
TRBV2	TRBJ2-1	CASRGGDGSYNEQFF
TRBV6-2/TRBV6-3	TRBJ2-3	CASSPGQRDTDTQYF
TRBV7-8	TRBJ2-1	CASSLALGAEQFF
TRBV18	TRBJ2-1	CASSPMDRLSYNEQFF
TRBV9	TRBJ1-3	CASSVAQGNGNTIYF
TRBV28	TRBJ2-7	CASQLLGGGPLDEQYF
TRBV3-1/TRBV3-2	TRBJ1-6	CASSQAQGGNSPLHF
TRBV11-3	TRBJ2-1	CASSLLAGETYNEQFF
TRBV5-1	TRBJ1-6	CASSLAGTPNSPLHF
TRBV29-1	TRBJ1-2	CSVENDSYGYTF